Given below is one TCR beta chain in context. The data are from a study of blood T cell repertoires in COVID-19. Study-wide background: The origin of the acute and convalescent COVID-19 samples was the United States, Italy and Spain. Sample material is recorded as cDNA or gDNA derived from T cells, B-cell-depleted T cells, or PBMCs.

Per the original methods: Nucleated cell number was recorded as an estimate derived from reference gene primer amplification. Data came from immunoSEQ multiplex PCR; TCRdb stores just in-frame clones and leaves some out. D and trimming come from the DNA, and the V and J calls and clone size come from that table. Of some 340,000 clones listed, around 85% are singletons. Sequenced: peripheral blood. The source is a woman between 18 and 29 years old with acute or convalescent COVID-19.

The CDR3 coding sequence is TGTGCCAGCAGCTTCCGACAGGGGGCGACTAGCAATCAGCCCCAGCATTTT. As protein: CASSFRQGATSNQPQHF. The chain links TRBV5-8 to TRBJ1-5, with TRBD1 identical over 10 bases. The CDR3 length is 17 residues. Germline CDR1 reads SGHTS; CDR2 reads YDEGEE. V gave up 2 bases and J gave up 0 bases; unmatched junction bases: 5.